One sample yielded the 21 T cell receptor beta chains listed below, sequenced in a study of cytomegalovirus exposure and HLA in healthy donors. The PCR used 60 Vbeta and 13 Jbeta primers. Only in-frame clones appear in the TCRdb table, and some are missing; sequencing was by immunoSEQ multiplex PCR. The sample data list roughly 73,000 clones. The sequenced sample consisted of PBMCs. The receptors here all came from a female donor in good health and CMV-seropositive.

The chain has TRBV7-2 and TRBJ2-6; D gene ambiguous. CDR3 length: 14 amino acids. The germline gives CDR1 SGHTA, CDR2 FQGNSA. V gave up 5 bases and J gave up 4 bases, with 9 bases separating them. CDR3: CASSATYGANVLTF. DNA for the CDR3: TGTGCCAGCAGCGCCACTTACGGGGCCAACGTCCTGACTTTC.

CDR3 sequence (DNA): TGTGCCACCAGCAGAGATGGACTAGCTTACGAGCAGTACTTC. This sequence encodes CATSRDGLAYEQYF. J is TRBJ2-5 and V is TRBV15; 8 bases map to TRBD2. Gene TRBJ2-7 matches the end of the DNA better, so the J call may be wrong. Germline V gives CDR1 LNHNV, CDR2 YYDKDF (reference sequence). There are 14 residues in the CDR3.

The J gene is TRBJ2-2, the V gene TRBV27; 8 bases align to TRBD1. The CDR3 is made up of 16 amino acids. Per the germline V gene, CDR1 is MNHEY and CDR2 is SMNVEV (reference sequence). V lost 7 bases and J lost 2; bases outside the gene matches: 9. CDR3 nucleotide sequence: TGTGCCAGCAAAGAGGAACAGGGGGTTAACACCGGGGAGCTGTTTTTT. Protein product: CASKEEQGVNTGELFF.

This sequence joins TRBV18 and TRBJ1-2; TRBD1 is a possible D gene (5 bases). Looked up from germline, CDR1 is KGHSH and CDR2 is LQKENI. This CDR3 is 16 amino acids long. Trimming pared 5 bases from V and 9 bases from J, leaving 25 bases between. The CDR3 spells CASSRQSGGTGNRYTF. The CDR3 DNA reads TGTGCCAGCTCAAGGCAGTCGGGTGGGACTGGCAATCGCTACACCTTC.

The chain links TRBV28 to TRBJ2-3; the match to TRBD2 covers 10 bases. The CDR3 spans 16 residues. CDR1 and CDR2 (germline): MDHEN, SYDVKM. Trimming took 6 bases from V and 4 from J; bases not matched to a gene: 10. The CDR3 coding sequence is TGTGCCAGCAGCTTTCCTAGCGGGAGAATCGCAGATACGCAGTATTTT. Encoded protein: CASSFPSGRIADTQYF.

The chain joins TRBV11-2 to TRBJ2-1, with 7 bases fitting TRBD2. Trimming took 6 bases from V and 9 from J; bases not matched to a gene: 8. CDR1 is SGHAT and CDR2 is FQNNGV in the germline V gene. The CDR3 spans 13 residues. The CDR3 reads CASRRAAGPEQFF. In nucleotides, the CDR3 is TGTGCCAGCAGAAGGGCAGCGGGACCTGAGCAGTTCTTC.

The V call is TRBV11-2, the J call TRBJ2-7; 11 bases are a match to TRBD2. Germline V gene data show CDR1 as SGHAT and CDR2 as FQNNGV. The length of the CDR3 is 15 residues. The V gene end was trimmed by 4 bases and the J gene end by 4 bases; junction bases not matched to a gene: 6. The CDR3 here is CASSSPGTSGYEQYF. DNA for the CDR3: TGTGCCAGCAGCTCTCCCGGGACTAGCGGATACGAGCAGTACTTC.

J is TRBJ2-7 and V is TRBV2; D is ambiguous. CDR1 and CDR2 from the germline V gene are SNHLY and FYNNEI. CDR3 length: 14 residues. Trimming stripped 1 base from V and 0 bases from J, with 7 bases between. CDR3 region: CASSEGFSSYEQYF. The CDR3 nucleotides read TGTGCCAGCAGTGAAGGCTTCAGCTCCTACGAGCAGTACTTC. Based on the CDR3 plus reference TRBV2 and TRBJ2-7, the full variable domain is EPEVTQTPSHQVTQMGQEVILRCVPISNHLYFYWYRQILGQKVEFLVSFYNNEISEKSEIFDDQFSVERPDGSNFTLKIRSTKLEDSAMYFCASSEGFSSYEQYFGPGTRLTVT.

J is TRBJ2-7 and V is TRBV27; tentatively, D is TRBD1 (5 bases). This CDR3 contains 14 residues. Trimming removed 7 bases at V and 2 bases at J, with 15 bases between. Germline CDR1 MNHEY, CDR2 SMNVEV (reference sequence). The chain's CDR3 is CASTDAAGTYEQYF. Here the CDR3 DNA reads TGTGCCAGCACCGATGCGGCAGGGACCTACGAGCAGTACTTC.

The chain combines TRBV18 with TRBJ1-1; unclear D gene. Looked up from germline, CDR1 is KGHSH and CDR2 is LQKENI. This CDR3 spans 14 amino acids. Deletions cut 6 bases from V and 7 bases from J, with 18 bases between. For the CDR3, the DNA is TGTGCCAGCTCGCCTCCTGGACCGGGATGTGAAGCTTTCTTT. Amino acids: CASSPPGPGCEAFF.

Comment on this clone: This specimen includes other DNA sequences encoding the same CDR3. This sequence joins TRBV7-8 and TRBJ2-3, with a tentative D call TRBD1 (5 bases). The V gene lost 11 bases and the J gene lost 2 bases, with 29 bases spanning the gap. The germline V gene has CDR1 SGHVS and CDR2 FQNEAQ. The CDR3 has 18 residues. CDR3 DNA sequence: TGTGCCTCCAGCTTCAGCGAGACAGAGCCTGAGGACACAGATACGCAGTATTTT. Its translation is CASSFSETEPEDTDTQYF.

The chain recombines TRBV7-9 with TRBJ1-4; unclear D gene. This CDR3 region has 14 residues. Germline CDR1 is SEHNR and CDR2 is FQNEAQ (reference sequence). The V end was cut by 1 base, the J end by 7 bases, with 10 bases between. In DNA, the CDR3 is TGTGCCAGCAGCTTAGGGGCTGGGTTTGAAAAACTGTTTTTT. Protein: CASSLGAGFEKLFF.

As to this clone: The identical CDR3 is also encoded by other nucleotide sequences in the sample. The CDR3 sequence is CASSQGLADYNEQFF. In DNA, the CDR3 is TGCGCCAGCAGCCAAGGCCTAGCGGACTACAATGAGCAGTTCTTC. The chain employs TRBV4-3 and TRBJ2-1; 7 bases agree with TRBD2. Losses at the gene ends were 1 base for V and 3 bases for J; bases not matched to a gene: 3. CDR1 is LGHNA and CDR2 is YSLEER in the germline V gene. CDR3 length equals 15 residues.

J is TRBJ2-1 and V is TRBV18; D is perhaps TRBD1 (5 bases). Germline V gene lookup returns CDR1 KGHSH and CDR2 LQKENI. Trimming left V 8 bases short and J 6 bases short, with 23 bases between. The CDR3 length is 16 residues. The CDR3 protein is CASGVKRGGSGNEQFF. The DNA for the CDR3 is TGTGCCAGCGGCGTAAAAAGGGGCGGATCGGGCAATGAGCAGTTCTTC. The whole variable domain, filled in from reference TRBV18 and TRBJ2-1, reads NAGVMQNPRHLVRRRGQEARLRCSPMKGHSHVYWYRQLPEEGLKFMVYLQKENIIDESGMPKERFSAEFPKEGPSILRIQQVVRGDSAAYFCASGVKRGGSGNEQFFGPGTRLTVL.

The CDR3 sequence: CASRITSEVQETQYF. CDR3 in DNA: TGTGCCAGCAGAATTACTAGCGAGGTCCAAGAGACCCAGTACTTC. The chain recombines TRBV21-1 with TRBJ2-5; the table names TRBD2, a call not compared with the DNA. TRBV21-1 is a pseudogene. The CDR3 totals 15 residues.

J is TRBJ2-7 and V is TRBV28, with D perhaps matching TRBD1 (6 bases). V was pared by 6 bases and J by 5 bases, with 11 bases between. The CDR3 loop spans 12 amino acids. The germline gives CDR1 MDHEN, CDR2 SYDVKM. The CDR3 region is CASRQGSHEQYF. The CDR3 nucleotides are TGTGCCAGCAGACAGGGTAGCCACGAGCAGTACTTC. Filled out from reference TRBV28 and TRBJ2-7, the complete variable domain reads DVKVTQSSRYLVKRTGEKVFLECVQDMDHENMFWYRQDPGLGLRLIYFSYDVKMKEKGDIPEGYSVSREKKERFSLILESASTNQTSMYLCASRQGSHEQYFGPGTRLTVT.

J is TRBJ1-2 and V is TRBV20-1, with D hard to call. Germline CDR1 DFQATT, CDR2 SNEGSKA (reference sequence). The CDR3 spans 11 residues. The CDR3 here is CRAEGSYGYTF. The CDR3 DNA reads TGCCGCGCAGAGGGTAGCTATGGCTACACCTTC.

This chain links TRBV11-2 with TRBJ2-3; TRBD2 matches at 10 bases. The CDR3 has 15 residues. J lost 5 bases, V lost 6 bases, and 8 bases had no gene match. Germline V gives CDR1 SGHAT, CDR2 FQNNGV. The CDR3 bases are TGTGCCAGCAGGAGCGGGGGGGCCTGGAAAGATACGCAGTATTTT. This encodes CASRSGGAWKDTQYF.

The genes are TRBV29-1 and TRBJ2-3, with a possible D match to TRBD1 (6 bases). CDR3 length: 15 amino acids. Germline assignment: CDR1 SQVTM and CDR2 ANQGSEA. The V end lost 6 bases, the J end lost 3 bases, and 19 bases lay between the germline ends. CDR3 DNA: TGCAGCGTCCTGAACACAGGGAACCGGACAGATACGCAGTATTTT. This gives the protein CSVLNTGNRTDTQYF.

Regarding this clone: Other DNA sequences in this specimen translate into the identical CDR3. CDR3 in amino acids: CASSIQGPNTEAFF. CDR3 DNA: TGTGCCAGTAGTATCCAGGGCCCGAACACTGAAGCTTTCTTT. The chain links TRBV19 to TRBJ1-1; perhaps TRBD1 as D (5 bases). Deletions cut 3 bases from V and 1 base from J, with 9 bases between. Germline loops: CDR1 LNHDA, CDR2 SQIVND (reference sequence). The CDR3 is 14 residues long.

The chain is built from TRBV4-1 and TRBJ2-7, with TRBD1 as a possible D gene (7 bases). Trimming pared 0 bases from V and 2 bases from J, leaving 14 bases between. The CDR3 contains 16 residues. Germline CDR1 is MGHRA and CDR2 is YSYEKL. The CDR3 coding sequence is TGCGCCAGCAGCCAAGAAGAGCAGGGGGGCCCCTACGAGCAGTACTTC. This sequence encodes CASSQEEQGGPYEQYF.